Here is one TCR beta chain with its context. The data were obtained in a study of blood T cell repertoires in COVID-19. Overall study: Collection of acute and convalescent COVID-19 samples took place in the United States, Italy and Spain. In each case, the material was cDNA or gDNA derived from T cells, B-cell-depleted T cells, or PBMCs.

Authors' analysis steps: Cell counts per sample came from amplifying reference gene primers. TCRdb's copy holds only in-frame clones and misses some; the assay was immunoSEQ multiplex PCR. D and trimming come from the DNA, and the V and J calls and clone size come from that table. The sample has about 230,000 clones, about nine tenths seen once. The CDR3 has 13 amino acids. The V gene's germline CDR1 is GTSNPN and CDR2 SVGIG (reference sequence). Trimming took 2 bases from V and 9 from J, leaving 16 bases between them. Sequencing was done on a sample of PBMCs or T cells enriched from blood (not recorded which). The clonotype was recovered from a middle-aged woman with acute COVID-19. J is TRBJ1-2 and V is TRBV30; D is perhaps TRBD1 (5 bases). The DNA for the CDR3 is TGTGCCTGGAGTAAAGGTCAGGGTTGGAGCTACACCTTC. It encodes CAWSKGQGWSYTF.